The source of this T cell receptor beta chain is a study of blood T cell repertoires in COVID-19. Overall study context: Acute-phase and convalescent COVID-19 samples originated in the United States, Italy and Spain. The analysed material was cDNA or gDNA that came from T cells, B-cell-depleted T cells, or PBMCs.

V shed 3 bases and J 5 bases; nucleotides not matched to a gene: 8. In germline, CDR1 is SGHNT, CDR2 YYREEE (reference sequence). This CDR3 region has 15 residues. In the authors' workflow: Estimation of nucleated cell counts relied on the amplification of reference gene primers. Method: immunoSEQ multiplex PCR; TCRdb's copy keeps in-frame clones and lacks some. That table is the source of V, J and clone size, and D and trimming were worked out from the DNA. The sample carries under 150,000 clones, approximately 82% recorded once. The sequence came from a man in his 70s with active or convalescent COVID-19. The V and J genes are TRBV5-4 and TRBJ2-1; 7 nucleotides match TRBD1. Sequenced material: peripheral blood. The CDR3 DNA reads TGTGCCAGCAGCTCTAAAAACAGGGGCAACAATGAGCAGTTCTTC. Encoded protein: CASSSKNRGNNEQFF.